The clone carrying this T cell receptor beta chain was picked up a small number of times. These data originate in a study of blood T cell repertoires in COVID-19. Turning to the study itself: The United States, Italy and Spain were the sources of the acute and convalescent COVID-19 samples. PBMCs, B-cell-depleted T cells, or T cells provided the cDNA or gDNA that made up the material.

V lost 5 bases to trimming and J lost 6 bases; unmatched junction nucleotides: 7. Germline V gene data show CDR1 as SGHTA and CDR2 as FQGNSA. The CDR3 is 15 amino acids. Original handling: Amplified reference gene primers provided the basis for estimating nucleated cell counts. Clones were sequenced by immunoSEQ multiplex PCR, and TCRdb holds only the in-frame ones, with some missing. That table supplies the V and J calls and clone size; D and trimming were determined from the DNA. The data contain about 250,000 clones, 80% to 90% of them singletons. Input material: peripheral blood. The TCR sequence derives from a woman in her 70s with acute or convalescent COVID-19. V gene TRBV7-2 combines with J gene TRBJ1-6; 7 nucleotides align to TRBD1. The CDR3 DNA is TGTGCCAGCAGCCCTAGGGGACAGTCTAATTCACCCCTCCACTTT. This translates into CASSPRGQSNSPLHF.